This TCR beta chain was identified during a study of OX40 agonist ivuxolimab in advanced cancers. The method was immunoSEQ multiplex PCR; TCRdb's version includes in-frame clones alone and lacks a portion of them. The sample holds about 21,000 clones, about four fifths seen once. Trimming removed 2 bases from V and 8 bases from J, with 12 bases in between. CDR1 and CDR2 (germline): MNHEY, SVGAGI. The CDR3 totals 14 residues. This specimen consisted of CD4+ or CD8+ T cells sorted from blood, obtained in a trial of the OX40 agonist ivuxolimab. The V call is TRBV6-5, the J call TRBJ1-4; D is undetermined. The TCR comes from an adult with an advanced solid tumor such as melanoma, head and neck, liver or kidney cancer. CDR3 sequence reads: CASSYPGNQEKLFF. The CDR3 DNA sequence: TGTGCCAGCAGTTACCCCGGGAATCAGGAAAAACTGTTTTTT.